This TCR beta chain was observed in a study of neoadjuvant anti-PD-1 for oral cavity cancer. The study, taken as a whole, reports: Larger post-treatment preexisting tumor clones tracked with greater tumor shrinkage. Only a few patients per response group were TCR-analyzed; validation needed.

Profiling relied on immunoSEQ multiplex PCR, and the TCRdb table lists in-frame clones only, not all of them. This table holds around 21,000 clones, under 55% found once. Time point here: after neoadjuvant nivolumab, at surgical resection. There are many counts of this clone. As yet, its antigen is unknown. The specimen comprised tumor tissue, sampled after nivolumab (anti-PD-1) treatment. The clonotype originates from a person aged 40-85 years with oral cavity squamous cell carcinoma.

The CDR3 DNA sequence: TGTGCCAGCAGGAACGGACGCTCCTACAATGAGCAGTTCTTC. Amino acid sequence: CASRNGRSYNEQFF. This chain links TRBV2 with TRBJ2-1; D uncertain. The germline V gene has CDR1 SNHLY and CDR2 FYNNEI. V shed 6 bases and J shed 0 bases, with 9 bases lying between them. The CDR3 is 14 amino acids.